Below, 21 T cell receptor beta chains from the same sample are listed, as sequenced in a study of T-cell memory formation after mild COVID-19. In TCRdb, the 5' RACE reads were re-called with MiXCR into one record per CDR3 protein. The profile shows 400,000 to 550,000 distinct CDR3 sequences, around a quarter of them singletons. Sequencing used PBMCs or a T cell subset sorted from them (not recorded which). These TCRs come from an adult woman who had mild COVID-19 (a few samples of this study predate the infection). Cell type and time point are not known.

This rearrangement joins TRBV21-1 to TRBJ2-2; TRBD2, the D gene given by the table, was not confirmed from the DNA. TRBV21-1 corresponds to a pseudogene. This CDR3 contains 16 residues. The CDR3 bases are TGTGCCAGCAGCGCCATTAGACTAGCGTCTGCCGGGGAGCTGTTTTTT. Its translation is CASSAIRLASAGELFF.

This clonotype was counted many times. The chain uses TRBV29-1 and TRBJ2-7; 7 nucleotides agree with TRBD1. Germline V gene sequence: CDR1 SQVTM, CDR2 ANQGSEA. Trimming removed 8 bases from V and 5 bases from J; junction bases left unmatched: 12. This CDR3 is 13 amino acids long. CDR3 nucleotides: TGCAGCATTCTCCCGGGACAGACCCACGAGCAGTACTTC. As protein: CSILPGQTHEQYF.

The chain has TRBV2 and TRBJ2-1; D might be TRBD2 (5 bases). The CDR3 runs 17 residues. Between the trimmed V and J ends, which lost 1 base and 3 bases, there was a span of 16 bases. CDR1 SNHLY and CDR2 FYNNEI come from the germline V gene. CDR3 loop: CASSEVPDFPLYNEQFF. The CDR3 DNA is TGTGCCAGCAGTGAAGTACCGGACTTTCCCCTCTACAATGAGCAGTTCTTC.

The chain carries TRBV12-3 or TRBV12-4 and TRBJ2-4; D ambiguous. V lost 6 bases and J 0 bases, leaving 15 bases between the germline ends. The CDR3 covers 16 residues. The CDR3 spells CASSAMVLGAKNIQYF. The CDR3 DNA follows: TGTGCCAGCAGCGCCATGGTGCTCGGAGCCAAAAACATTCAGTACTTC.

This rearrangement joins TRBV3-1 to TRBJ2-7; D is tentatively TRBD1 or TRBD2 (5 bases each). Per the germline V gene, CDR1 is LGHDT and CDR2 is YNNKEL (reference sequence). V was shortened by 5 bases and J by 1 base, with 12 bases between the two germline ends. This CDR3 spans 14 amino acids. The CDR3 spells CASSGLGGSYEQYF. The CDR3, as DNA: TGTGCCAGCAGCGGGCTTGGGGGATCCTACGAGCAGTACTTC.

The chain joins TRBV7-2 to TRBJ2-1, with 7 bases that match TRBD1. The CDR3 is 15 residues long. With 2 bases clipped from V and 4 bases from J, the junction kept 5 bases outside the gene matches. Germline values: CDR1 SGHTA, CDR2 FQGNSA. The CDR3 here is CASSLTGARYNEQFF. The CDR3 DNA reads TGTGCCAGCAGCTTAACAGGGGCGCGGTACAATGAGCAGTTCTTC.

This clonotype came up a few times. The rearrangement links TRBV7-3 to TRBJ2-2; the D is unclear. There are 15 residues in the CDR3. Germline V CDR1 and CDR2: SGHTA, FQGTGA. Trimming shortened V by 3 bases and J by 1 base, and 9 bases separated the two germline ends. Written as DNA, the CDR3 is TGTGCCAGCAGCTTCGACGGGTTGAACACCGGGGAGCTGTTTTTT. Translating it yields CASSFDGLNTGELFF.

This clonotype has only a few counts. The chain links TRBV4-3 to TRBJ2-7; perhaps TRBD2 as D (5 bases). The CDR3 totals 14 residues. V gave up 1 base and J gave up 3 bases, with 10 bases separating them. Germline V gives CDR1 LGHNA, CDR2 YSLEER. The CDR3 reads CASSQGRLNYEQYF. CDR3 nucleotide sequence: TGCGCCAGCAGCCAAGGGAGGTTGAACTACGAGCAGTACTTC.

This rearrangement joins TRBV7-2 to TRBJ1-4; 9 nucleotides agree with TRBD1. CDR1 and CDR2 (germline): SGHTA, FQGNSA. The ends lost 6 bases at V and 5 bases at J; junction bases unmatched: 4. CDR3 length equals 14 residues. The chain's CDR3 is CASRKDRGNEKLFF. The CDR3 region has the DNA TGTGCCAGCAGGAAGGACAGGGGAAATGAAAAACTGTTTTTT. Together with reference TRBV7-2 and TRBJ1-4, the CDR3 gives the full variable domain: GAGVSQSPSNKVTEKGKDVELRCDPISGHTALYWYRQSLGQGLEFLIYFQGNSAPDKSGLPSDRFSAERTGGSVSTLTIQRTQQEDSAVYLCASRKDRGNEKLFFGSGTQLSVL.

This clonotype was seen only a few times. This chain joins TRBV7-2 and TRBJ2-2; 7 bases map to TRBD1. Germline trimming cut 1 base from V and 0 bases from J; bases unmatched to any gene: 2. Germline values: CDR1 SGHTA, CDR2 FQGNSA. There are 16 residues in the CDR3. CDR3 DNA sequence: TGTGCCAGCAGCTTAGAGGGGACAGCGAACACCGGGGAGCTGTTTTTT. Translated: CASSLEGTANTGELFF.

The table lists this clonotype with a few counts. The rearrangement joins TRBV19 to TRBJ2-7; TRBD1 matches at 8 bases. Germline V gives CDR1 LNHDA, CDR2 SQIVND (reference sequence). Trimming removed 5 bases from V and 0 bases from J; junction bases left unmatched: 6. The CDR3 has 15 amino acids. DNA of the CDR3: TGTGCCAGTAGTGGACAGGGACCAAGCTCCTACGAGCAGTACTTC. Protein sequence: CASSGQGPSSYEQYF.

This clonotype is a singleton in its sample. This sequence joins TRBV7-2 and TRBJ2-1; 13 bases are shared with TRBD2. Germline assignment: CDR1 SGHTA and CDR2 FQGNSA. V was pared by 1 base and J by 0 bases, with 12 bases of the junction left unmatched. The CDR3 length is 21 residues. CDR3 DNA sequence: TGTGCCAGCAGCTTAGACTCGGGTGAGGGACTAGCGGGACTCTCCTACAATGAGCAGTTCTTC. This sequence encodes CASSLDSGEGLAGLSYNEQFF. Drawing the rest from reference TRBV7-2 and TRBJ2-1, the complete variable domain is GAGVSQSPSNKVTEKGKDVELRCDPISGHTALYWYRQSLGQGLEFLIYFQGNSAPDKSGLPSDRFSAERTGGSVSTLTIQRTQQEDSAVYLCASSLDSGEGLAGLSYNEQFFGPGTRLTVL.

This clonotype has only a few counts. The V gene is TRBV5-1, the J gene TRBJ2-1; 8 nucleotides line up with TRBD2. This CDR3 has 16 amino acids. The V gene's germline CDR1 is SGHRS and CDR2 YFSETQ. After removal of 5 bases from V and 0 bases from J, the junction contained 7 bases not matched to a gene. The CDR3 here is CASRRTSGPSYNEQFF. The CDR3 region has the DNA TGCGCCAGCAGGCGTACTAGCGGACCCTCCTACAATGAGCAGTTCTTC.

The rearrangement uses TRBV7-9 and TRBJ2-1; 7 nucleotides line up with TRBD1. Per germline, CDR1 SEHNR and CDR2 FQNEAQ (reference sequence). Unmatched junction bases numbered 6, after V lost 4 bases and J lost 3 bases. The CDR3 runs 15 residues. The CDR3 DNA is TGTGCCAGCAGCTCCCAGACAGGGCACTACAATGAGCAGTTCTTC. This codes for CASSSQTGHYNEQFF.

The chain recombines TRBV7-2 with TRBJ1-1; a possible D gene is TRBD1 (5 bases). Trimming removed 8 bases at V and 4 bases at J, with 14 bases between. The CDR3 sequence is 13 residues long. In germline, CDR1 is SGHTA, CDR2 FQGNSA. This chain's CDR3 is CASSGTWGTEAFF. Here the CDR3 DNA reads TGTGCCAGCTCCGGGACGTGGGGCACTGAAGCTTTCTTT.

J is TRBJ1-1 and V is TRBV4-3, with a tentative D call TRBD1 (5 bases). The CDR3 is made up of 16 amino acids. V dropped 1 base and J dropped 1 base, with 13 bases sitting between them. Per germline, CDR1 LGHNA and CDR2 YSLEER. CDR3: CASSQAPGEGNTEAFF. The CDR3 DNA is TGCGCCAGCAGCCAAGCCCCGGGGGAGGGGAACACTGAAGCTTTCTTT.

This chain uses TRBV12-3 or TRBV12-4 with TRBJ1-2; 10 nucleotides align to TRBD1. This CDR3 contains 15 residues. The junction had 6 bases not matched to a gene; V was cut back by 4 bases and J by 4 bases. This CDR3 reads CASSSPGQGIYGYTF. CDR3 sequence (DNA): TGTGCCAGCAGTTCTCCGGGACAGGGGATCTATGGCTACACCTTC.

This clonotype was counted between two and nine times. The chain uses TRBV7-9 and TRBJ1-4, with D possibly being TRBD1 (5 bases). The germline V and J ends were trimmed by 3 bases and 6 bases, with 11 bases remaining between them. The CDR3 covers 14 residues. Germline assignment: CDR1 SEHNR and CDR2 FQNEAQ (reference sequence). CDR3 DNA: TGTGCCAGCAGCTTTCCGGGACGCTATGAAAAACTGTTTTTT. As protein: CASSFPGRYEKLFF.

This clonotype occurred a few times. The V gene is TRBV24-1, the J gene TRBJ2-3; no clear D. Germline V gives CDR1 KGHDR, CDR2 SFDVKD. Deletions cut 1 base from V and 3 bases from J, with 10 bases between. This CDR3 has 15 residues. CDR3 amino acids: CATSDFPAATDTQYF. In nucleotides, the CDR3 is TGTGCCACCAGTGATTTCCCCGCAGCGACAGATACGCAGTATTTT.

This sequence joins TRBV2 and TRBJ2-3; D might be TRBD1 or TRBD2, each matching 7 bases. With 8 bases removed from V and 9 bases from J, the gap between germline ends came to 18 bases. This CDR3 region has 13 residues. Per germline, CDR1 SNHLY and CDR2 FYNNEI. The DNA for the CDR3 is TGTGCCAGCGAGCTAGCAGGGGGGGTCACGCAGTATTTT. Translated: CASELAGGVTQYF.

This sequence joins TRBV7-8 and TRBJ2-1; 7 nucleotides match TRBD1. J lost 2 bases, V lost 5 bases, and 6 bases had no gene match. This CDR3 has 15 residues. Germline values: CDR1 SGHVS, CDR2 FQNEAQ. CDR3 bases: TGTGCCAGCAGCCCAGACAGGGTAACCTACAATGAGCAGTTCTTC. This codes for CASSPDRVTYNEQFF.